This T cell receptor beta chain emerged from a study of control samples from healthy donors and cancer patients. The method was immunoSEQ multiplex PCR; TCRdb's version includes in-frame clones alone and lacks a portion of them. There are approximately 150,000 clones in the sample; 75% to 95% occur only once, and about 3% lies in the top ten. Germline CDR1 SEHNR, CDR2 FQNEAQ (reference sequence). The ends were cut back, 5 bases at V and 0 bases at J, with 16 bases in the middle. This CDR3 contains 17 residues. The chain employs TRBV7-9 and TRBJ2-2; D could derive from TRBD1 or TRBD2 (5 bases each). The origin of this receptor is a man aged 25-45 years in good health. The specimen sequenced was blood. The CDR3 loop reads CASSPPQGSANTGELFF. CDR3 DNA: TGTGCCAGCAGCCCCCCCCAGGGTAGCGCGAACACCGGGGAGCTGTTTTTT.